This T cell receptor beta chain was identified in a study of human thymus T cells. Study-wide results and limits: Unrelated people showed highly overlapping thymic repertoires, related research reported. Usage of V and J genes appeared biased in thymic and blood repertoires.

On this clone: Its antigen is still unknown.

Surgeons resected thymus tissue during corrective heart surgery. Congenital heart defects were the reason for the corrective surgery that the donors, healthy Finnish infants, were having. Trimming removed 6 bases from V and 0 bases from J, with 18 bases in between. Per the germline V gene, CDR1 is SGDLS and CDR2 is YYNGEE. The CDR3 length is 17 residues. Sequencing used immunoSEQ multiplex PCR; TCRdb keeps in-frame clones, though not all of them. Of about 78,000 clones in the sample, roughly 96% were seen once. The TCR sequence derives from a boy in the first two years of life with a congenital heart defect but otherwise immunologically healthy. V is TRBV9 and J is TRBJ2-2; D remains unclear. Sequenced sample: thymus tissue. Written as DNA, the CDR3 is TGTGCCAGCACCCGTTGGCAGGTCAGCACGAACACCGGGGAGCTGTTTTTT. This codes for CASTRWQVSTNTGELFF. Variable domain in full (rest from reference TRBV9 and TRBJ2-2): DSGVTQTPKHLITATGQRVTLRCSPRSGDLSVYWYQQSLDQGLQFLIQYYNGEERAKGNILERFSAQQFPDLHSELNLSSLELGDSALYFCASTRWQVSTNTGELFFGEGSRLTVL.